These 6 T cell receptor beta chains share one sample of origin, sequenced in a study of shared clonotypes between healthy human individuals. TCRdb keeps only in-frame clones here, not all; method: immunoSEQ multiplex PCR. The sample has about 450,000 clones; 79% are singletons. What was sequenced was PBMCs. The receptors come from a woman aged 40 to 49 in good health. Some clones in this sample may be carry-over from other donors' samples.

J is TRBJ1-2 and V is TRBV7-2; 9 nucleotides line up with TRBD1. The junction had 16 bases not matched to a gene; V was cut back by 5 bases and J by 6 bases. The CDR3 sequence is 17 residues long. Germline assignment: CDR1 SGHTA and CDR2 FQGNSA. As DNA, the CDR3 is TGTGCCAGCAGCCTGTCGACAGGGGGATCAGGGGGCGATGGCTACACCTTC. Protein product: CASSLSTGGSGGDGYTF. Using reference TRBV7-2 and TRBJ1-2 for the parts outside the CDR3, the full variable domain is GAGVSQSPSNKVTEKGKDVELRCDPISGHTALYWYRQSLGQGLEFLIYFQGNSAPDKSGLPSDRFSAERTGGSVSTLTIQRTQQEDSAVYLCASSLSTGGSGGDGYTFGSGTRLTVV.

The sample holds one count of this clone. The chain links TRBV6-5 to TRBJ2-3; D possibly corresponds to TRBD2 (5 bases). The CDR3 has 14 amino acids. Germline V gives CDR1 MNHEY, CDR2 SVGAGI. Trimming pared 10 bases from V and 1 base from J, leaving 15 bases between. CDR3 coding DNA: TGTGCCACCATAGCCTCCGGGGGCACAGATACGCAGTATTTT. Amino acid sequence: CATIASGGTDTQYF.

J is TRBJ1-6 and V is TRBV10-2, with D uncertain. Germline V gives CDR1 WSHSY, CDR2 SAAADI. Trimming cost V 3 bases and J 7 bases, with 10 bases left between them. This CDR3 region has 14 residues. CDR3 region: CASSEIQPNSPLHF. CDR3 coding DNA: TGCGCCAGCAGTGAAATACAACCAAATTCACCCCTCCACTTT.

The chain combines TRBV7-2 with TRBJ2-1; the D is unclear. The V end was cut by 5 bases, the J end by 6 bases, with 11 bases between. The germline gives CDR1 SGHTA, CDR2 FQGNSA. The CDR3 loop spans 13 amino acids. The CDR3 here is CASSPPSLNEQFF. The CDR3 nucleotides are TGTGCCAGCAGCCCTCCCAGCCTCAATGAGCAGTTCTTC.

The chain uses TRBV5-1 and TRBJ2-1; 14 bases map to TRBD2. Per germline, CDR1 SGHRS and CDR2 YFSETQ. J gave up 7 bases and V 0 bases, and 6 bases lay outside the gene matches. CDR3 length: 17 residues. The DNA of the CDR3 is TGCGCCAGCAGCTTGGCTCTAGGGACTAGCGGGAGTAATGAGCAGTTCTTC. Encoded protein: CASSLALGTSGSNEQFF.

The V call is TRBV9, the J call TRBJ2-7, with D tentatively TRBD1 or TRBD2 (5 bases each). V lost 1 base and J lost 3, with 11 bases in between. The length of the CDR3 is 14 residues. CDR1 is SGDLS, CDR2 YYNGEE, per germline. The CDR3 region is CASSVTGTLYEQYF. CDR3 in DNA: TGTGCCAGCAGCGTAACCGGGACGCTCTACGAGCAGTACTTC.